One and the same sample provided the 20 T cell receptor delta chains below, sequenced in a study of Vδ1+ human thymocytes. Study conclusions and caveats: Thymic TRG and TRD repertoires appeared highly polyclonal, with Gaussian CDR3 length distributions.

No antigen has been assigned to these receptors. RNA was extracted from the cells and then reverse transcribed. Pooled V-gene forward primers with one constant-region reverse primer generated the CDR3 amplicons by multiplex PCR. TCRdb re-analyzed the multiplex PCR reads via CATT. This table has more than 50,000 delta-chain clones, about 16% appearing once. Sequencing input: Vdelta1+ gamma-delta thymocytes from the thymus. Regarding subset: FACS-sorted CD3+ TCRalphabeta- TCRVdelta1+ TCRVdelta2- thymocytes. These receptors all stem from a girl under three years old who had congenital heart surgery.

V and J are TRDV2 and TRDJ1, with D unclear. CDR3 length: 14 residues. Germline values: CDR1 GEAIGNYY, CDR2 EKD. Trimming cost V 9 bases and J 0 bases, with 16 bases left between them. Written as DNA, the CDR3 is TGTGCCCGTTTGGGCGAAGCGTACACCGATAAACTCATCTTT. It specifies CARLGEAYTDKLIF.

There are a few counts of this clone. This chain uses TRDV1 with TRDJ1, with TRDD3 matching 8 bases. This CDR3 contains 20 residues. V shed 1 base and J 0 bases; nucleotides not matched to a gene: 16. Germline V CDR1 and CDR2: TSWWSYY, QGS. For the CDR3, the DNA is TGTGCTCTTGGGGAACGTAAACTAGGAGGTTGGGGGATGCACACCGATAAACTCATCTTT. It yields the protein CALGERKLGGWGMHTDKLIF.

This sequence joins TRDV1 and TRDJ1, with TRDD3 as a possible D gene (5 bases). CDR1 TSWWSYY and CDR2 QGS come from the germline V gene. Trimming took 1 base from V and 0 from J, leaving 18 bases between them. The CDR3 sequence is 18 residues long. CDR3 DNA: TGTGCTCTTGGGGAACCAGCGTTTGAGGGGGTGTACACCGATAAACTCATCTTT. It codes for CALGEPAFEGVYTDKLIF.

The chain links TRDV1 to TRDJ1, with D perhaps TRDD3 (8 bases). CDR1 and CDR2 from the germline V gene are TSWWSYY and QGS. V lost 3 bases, J lost 4 bases, and 36 bases lay in between. The CDR3 is 22 residues long. In nucleotides, the CDR3 is TGTGCTCTTGGGGAGAGTTTTCCTACAGGAGGTCTGGGGGAGATACGGATCGATAAACTCATCTTT. Translated: CALGESFPTGGLGEIRIDKLIF.

This clone was seen only a few times. This rearrangement joins TRDV1 to TRDJ1, with D perhaps TRDD2 or TRDD3 (6 bases each). Trimming took off 1 base at V and 1 base at J, with 31 bases between the two ends. The CDR3 is 22 residues long. The V gene's germline CDR1 is TSWWSYY and CDR2 QGS. The CDR3 region is CALGERCSYGMGAVGVTDKLIF. The CDR3 coding sequence is TGTGCTCTTGGGGAACGGTGCTCCTACGGGATGGGGGCCGTGGGGGTCACCGATAAACTCATCTTT.

There are a few counts of this clone. The chain recombines TRDV1 with TRDJ1; 7 nucleotides line up with TRDD3. From germline, CDR1 is TSWWSYY and CDR2 QGS. V trimming: 5 bases; J trimming: 2 bases; junction bases outside the gene matches: 17. The CDR3 consists of 18 residues. Here the CDR3 reads CALGSKPLRGIGTDKLIF. The DNA of the CDR3 is TGTGCTCTTGGGTCCAAGCCTCTCCGGGGGATTGGGACCGATAAACTCATCTTT.

The sample holds a few counts of this clone. This chain connects TRDV1 to TRDJ1, with TRDD3 matching 7 bases. The CDR3 runs to 17 residues. Per germline, CDR1 TSWWSYY and CDR2 QGS. The ends lost 3 bases at V and 3 bases at J; junction bases unmatched: 13. The CDR3, as DNA: TGTGCTCTTGGGGACCCATGGAGGGGGGATGGCGCCGATAAACTCATCTTT. Translated: CALGDPWRGDGADKLIF.

The chain employs TRDV1 and TRDJ1, with TRDD2 identical over 8 bases. Trimming cost V 4 bases and J 1 base; bases outside gene matches: 11. The length of the CDR3 is 17 residues. Germline assignment: CDR1 TSWWSYY and CDR2 QGS. In DNA, the CDR3 is TGTGCTCTTGGGGCCCTCTTCCTACCATTTAGCACCGATAAACTCATCTTT. The encoded protein is CALGALFLPFSTDKLIF.

This clone was detected a few times. The genes are TRDV1 and TRDJ1, with TRDD3 matching 7 bases. J gave up 0 bases and V 2 bases, and 9 bases lay outside the gene matches. Per the germline V gene, CDR1 is TSWWSYY and CDR2 is QGS. This CDR3 is 17 amino acids long. This CDR3 reads CALGESEDTGYTDKLIF. The CDR3 DNA reads as TGTGCTCTTGGGGAATCGGAGGATACGGGGTACACCGATAAACTCATCTTT.

The chain uses TRDV1 and TRDJ1, with D perhaps TRDD3 (6 bases). The CDR3 runs to 17 residues. CDR1 and CDR2 from the germline V gene are TSWWSYY and QGS. Trimming took off 5 bases at V and 3 bases at J, with 22 bases between the two ends. DNA for the CDR3: TGTGCTCTTGGGCAGATACGAATGGGGTTGATGCCCGATAAACTCATCTTT. This gives the protein CALGQIRMGLMPDKLIF.

This clone occurred a few times. The V call is TRAV29/DV5, the J call TRDJ3, with D possibly matching TRDD3 (6 bases). V was clipped by 1 base and J by 0 bases, with 23 bases between them. Germline CDR1 is NSMFDY and CDR2 is ISSIKDK. The CDR3 runs to 21 residues. In DNA form, the CDR3 reads TGTGCAGCAAGCCCGACTTTGGGAGGCTGGGGATCCTCCTGGGACACCCGACAGATGTTTTTC. Translated, it gives CAASPTLGGWGSSWDTRQMFF.

The chain joins TRDV1 to TRDJ1; 13 nucleotides agree with TRDD3. Germline V gene sequence: CDR1 TSWWSYY, CDR2 QGS. J gave up 1 base and V 4 bases, and 9 bases lay outside the gene matches. The length of the CDR3 is 18 residues. CDR3 nucleotides: TGTGCTCTTGGGGGAAAACTGGGGGATACGGAACCCACCGATAAACTCATCTTT. Translation: CALGGKLGDTEPTDKLIF.

The rearrangement uses TRDV1 and TRDJ1; D assignment may be TRDD2 or TRDD3 (9 bases each). The V end lost 4 bases, the J end lost 3 bases, and 36 bases lay between the germline ends. Germline CDR1 and CDR2: TSWWSYY and QGS. CDR3 size: 22 residues. CDR3: CALGGPSFLQRMGDNGSDKLIF. For the CDR3, the DNA is TGTGCTCTTGGGGGACCATCCTTCCTACAACGAATGGGGGATAATGGTTCCGATAAACTCATCTTT.

The chain couples TRDV1 to TRDJ1, with D possibly matching TRDD3 (5 bases). The V gene's germline CDR1 is TSWWSYY and CDR2 QGS. The V gene lost 0 bases and the J gene lost 0 bases, with 20 bases spanning the gap. The CDR3 loop spans 19 amino acids. CDR3 bases: TGTGCTCTTGGGGAACTCAGTTCTTACCTGAGGGGGTACACCGATAAACTCATCTTT. Encoded protein: CALGELSSYLRGYTDKLIF.

Only a few counts were recorded for this clone. The chain couples TRDV1 to TRDJ1; the D gene is possibly TRDD3 (5 bases). The CDR3 extends over 16 amino acids. Per the germline V gene, CDR1 is TSWWSYY and CDR2 is QGS. Trimming stripped 9 bases from V and 0 bases from J, with 20 bases between. CDR3 DNA: TGTGCTCTCCAAAGCCCGGGGGGTATCTACACCGATAAACTCATCTTT. It translates to CALQSPGGIYTDKLIF.

This clone was observed a few times. The V gene is TRDV1, the J gene TRDJ1; TRDD3 agrees at 9 bases. The junction had 28 bases not matched to a gene; V was cut back by 8 bases and J by 0 bases. There are 22 residues in the CDR3. Germline V gives CDR1 TSWWSYY, CDR2 QGS. Here the CDR3 DNA reads TGTGCTCTTAAACCCACCTTGGCCCATCTGGGTACTGGGGGACCCTACACCGATAAACTCATCTTT. This codes for CALKPTLAHLGTGGPYTDKLIF.

This clone was picked up a small number of times. The rearrangement joins TRDV1 to TRDJ1; 9 positions match TRDD3. The trim removed 2 bases at V and 0 bases at J, leaving 19 bases unmatched. The germline CDR1 and CDR2 sequences are TSWWSYY and QGS. This CDR3 is built from 21 residues. The CDR3 DNA is TGTGCTCTTGGGGAAGGGCAAAGGGGGATACCTCGCTACCCTCACACCGATAAACTCATCTTT. The encoded protein is CALGEGQRGIPRYPHTDKLIF.

J is TRDJ1 and V is TRDV1, with D maybe TRDD3 (5 bases). Germline CDR1 is TSWWSYY and CDR2 is QGS. This CDR3 is built from 18 residues. V dropped 0 bases and J dropped 0 bases, with 17 bases sitting between them. The CDR3 DNA follows: TGTGCTCTTGGGGAACTATCTTTCCCTAGGGGGTACACCGATAAACTCATCTTT. Translation: CALGELSFPRGYTDKLIF.

This sequence joins TRDV1 and TRDJ1, with 11 bases matching TRDD3. CDR1 is TSWWSYY, CDR2 QGS, per germline. The CDR3 is 21 residues long. V lost 2 bases to trimming and J lost 2 bases; unmatched junction nucleotides: 19. Here the CDR3 DNA reads TGTGCTCTTGGGGAATTCCTGAGCTACTGGGGGATATCGATTCGGACCGATAAACTCATCTTT. This encodes CALGEFLSYWGISIRTDKLIF.

This clone occurred a few times. The chain recombines TRDV1 with TRDJ1, with TRDD3 matching 9 bases. CDR3 size: 19 residues. V was clipped by 5 bases and J by 1 base; unmatched bases: 17. Per the germline V gene, CDR1 is TSWWSYY and CDR2 is QGS. CDR3 protein: CALGSVPTGGPGSTDKLIF. The CDR3 bases are TGTGCTCTTGGGAGCGTACCTACTGGGGGACCGGGTTCCACCGATAAACTCATCTTT.